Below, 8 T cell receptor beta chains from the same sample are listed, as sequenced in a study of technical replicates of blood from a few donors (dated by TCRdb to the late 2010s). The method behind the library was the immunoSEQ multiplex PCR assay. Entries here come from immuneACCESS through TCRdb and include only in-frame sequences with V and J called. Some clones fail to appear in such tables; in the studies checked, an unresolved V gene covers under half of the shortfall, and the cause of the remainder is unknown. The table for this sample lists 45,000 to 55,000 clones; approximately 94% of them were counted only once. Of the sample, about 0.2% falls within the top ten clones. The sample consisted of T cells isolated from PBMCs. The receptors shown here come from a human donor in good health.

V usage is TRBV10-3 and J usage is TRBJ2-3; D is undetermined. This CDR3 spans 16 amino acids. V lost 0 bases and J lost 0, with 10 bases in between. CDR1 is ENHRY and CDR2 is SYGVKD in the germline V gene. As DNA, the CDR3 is TGTGCCATCAGTGAGTCGGATGAGACTAGCACAGATACGCAGTATTTT. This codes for CAISESDETSTDTQYF.

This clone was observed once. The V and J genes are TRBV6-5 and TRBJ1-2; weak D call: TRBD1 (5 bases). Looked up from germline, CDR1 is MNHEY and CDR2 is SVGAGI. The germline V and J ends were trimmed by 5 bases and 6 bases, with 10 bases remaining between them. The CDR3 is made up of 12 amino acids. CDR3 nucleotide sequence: TGTGCCAGCAGTCCAGGGTTTCATGGCTACACCTTC. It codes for CASSPGFHGYTF.

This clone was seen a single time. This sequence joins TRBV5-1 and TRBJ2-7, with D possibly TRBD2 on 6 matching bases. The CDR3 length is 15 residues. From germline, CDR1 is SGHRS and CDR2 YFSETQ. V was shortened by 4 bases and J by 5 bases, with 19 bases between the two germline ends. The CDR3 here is CASSVNVQGGNEQYF. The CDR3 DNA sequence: TGCGCCAGCAGCGTCAACGTCCAGGGAGGTAACGAGCAGTACTTC.

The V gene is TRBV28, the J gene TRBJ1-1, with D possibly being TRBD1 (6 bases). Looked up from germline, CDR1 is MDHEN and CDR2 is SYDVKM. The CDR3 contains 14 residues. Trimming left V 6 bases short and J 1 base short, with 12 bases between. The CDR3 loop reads CASSHSTGNTEAFF. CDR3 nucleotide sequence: TGTGCCAGCAGCCACTCGACAGGGAACACTGAAGCTTTCTTT.

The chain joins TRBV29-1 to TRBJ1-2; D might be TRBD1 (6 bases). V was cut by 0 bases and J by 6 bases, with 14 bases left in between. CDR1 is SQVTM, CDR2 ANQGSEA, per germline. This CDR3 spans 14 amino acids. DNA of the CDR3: TGCAGCGTTGAAGATAGGGCAGGGGCCGATGGCTACACCTTC. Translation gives CSVEDRAGADGYTF.

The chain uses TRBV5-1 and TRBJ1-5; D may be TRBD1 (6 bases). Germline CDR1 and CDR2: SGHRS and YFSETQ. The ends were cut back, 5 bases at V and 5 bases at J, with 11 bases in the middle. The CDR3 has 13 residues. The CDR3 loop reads CASRRDTDQPQHF. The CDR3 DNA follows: TGCGCCAGCAGGAGGGACACAGATCAGCCCCAGCATTTT.

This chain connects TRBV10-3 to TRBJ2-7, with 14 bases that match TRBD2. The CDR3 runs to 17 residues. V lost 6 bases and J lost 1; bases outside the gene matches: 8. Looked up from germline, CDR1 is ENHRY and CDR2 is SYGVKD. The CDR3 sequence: CAIRPGLAGASSYEQYF. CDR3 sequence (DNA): TGTGCCATCAGGCCGGGACTAGCGGGGGCTTCATCCTACGAGCAGTACTTC.

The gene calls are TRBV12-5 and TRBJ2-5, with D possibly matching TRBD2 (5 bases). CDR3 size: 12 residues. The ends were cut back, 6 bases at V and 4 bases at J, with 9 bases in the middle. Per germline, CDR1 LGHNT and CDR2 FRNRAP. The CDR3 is CASGKTTETQYF. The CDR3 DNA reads TGTGCTAGTGGCAAGACTACAGAGACCCAGTACTTC.